This T cell receptor (beta chain) was documented in a study of cytomegalovirus exposure and HLA in healthy donors. The overall study: As an earlier analysis found, about 200 million T cells yielded 95 million to 130 million unique TCR beta sequences. The early release's HLA-typed donors yielded tens of millions of unique TCRs. Study-level points and caveats: Despite most TCR sequences being rare, some public TCRs occurred in many donors. Solely CMV serostatus was available to characterize immune exposure.

PCR employed 60 Vbeta and 13 Jbeta primers. TCRdb keeps only in-frame clones here, not all; method: immunoSEQ multiplex PCR. The table lists under 110,000 clones, 60% to 75% of them singletons. Losses at the gene ends were 5 bases for V and 4 bases for J; bases not matched to a gene: 9. This CDR3 has 16 amino acids. Germline assignment: CDR1 SGHRS and CDR2 YFSETQ. Comments on this clone: As yet, its antigen is unknown.

V is TRBV5-1 and J is TRBJ2-3; 11 positions agree with TRBD1. The clonotype comes from a male donor in good health and CMV-seropositive. Material for sequencing was PBMCs. DNA for the CDR3: TGCGCCAGCAGTTATCCCGGGACAGGGGGGCCAGATACGCAGTATTTT. Translation: CASSYPGTGGPDTQYF.